Listed here are 5 T cell receptor beta chains from one sample, sequenced in a study of cytomegalovirus exposure and HLA in healthy donors. PCR employed 60 Vbeta and 13 Jbeta primers. Clones were read by immunoSEQ multiplex PCR, and TCRdb kept only the in-frame ones, dropping some. The sample lists about 210,000 clones; 75% to 85% were seen once. Specimen: PBMCs. These receptors were taken from a woman aged 25-40 years in good health and CMV-seropositive.

This chain uses TRBV7-3 with TRBJ2-2; a possible D gene is TRBD2 (6 bases). Germline CDR1 and CDR2: SGHTA and FQGTGA. Deletions cut 3 bases from V and 6 bases from J, with 8 bases between. The CDR3 has 13 amino acids. CDR3 region: CASSLTSPGELFF. CDR3 DNA sequence: TGTGCCAGCAGCTTGACTAGTCCCGGGGAGCTGTTTTTT.

The chain carries TRBV12-5 and TRBJ2-7, with a possible D match to TRBD1 (6 bases). The CDR3 consists of 16 residues. CDR1 and CDR2 from the germline V gene are LGHNT and FRNRAP. Trimming took 8 bases from V and 2 from J, leaving 22 bases between them. CDR3 region: CASCRAERAGAYEQYF. For the CDR3, the DNA is TGTGCTAGTTGCCGCGCGGAAAGGGCAGGGGCCTACGAGCAGTACTTC.

The gene calls are TRBV5-1 and TRBJ1-1; D not certain. V was trimmed by 5 bases and J by 0 bases, leaving 11 bases between them. The CDR3 is made up of 14 amino acids. In germline, CDR1 is SGHRS, CDR2 YFSETQ. The CDR3 here is CASRPEIMNTEAFF. CDR3 sequence (DNA): TGCGCCAGCAGGCCGGAGATAATGAACACTGAAGCTTTCTTT. Filled out from reference TRBV5-1 and TRBJ1-1, the complete variable domain reads KAGVTQTPRYLIKTRGQQVTLSCSPISGHRSVSWYQQTPGQGLQFLFEYFSETQRNKGNFPGRFSGRQFSNSRSEMNVSTLELGDSALYLCASRPEIMNTEAFFGQGTRLTVV.

This clone has just a few counts. The chain is built from TRBV6-4 and TRBJ2-3, with 12 positions matching TRBD2. Germline values: CDR1 MRHNA, CDR2 SNTAGT. V lost 4 bases, J lost 2 bases, and 1 base stayed unmatched. The CDR3 has 15 residues. For the CDR3, the DNA is TGTGCCAGCAGTGCTAGCGGGGGGGCCACAGATACGCAGTATTTT. It yields the protein CASSASGGATDTQYF.

A remark on this clone: This CDR3 is also generated by other DNA sequences in the sample. The rearrangement uses TRBV11-3 and TRBJ2-7; TRBD2 matches at 7 bases. Germline V gives CDR1 SGHNT, CDR2 YENEEA. V was pared by 1 base and J by 4 bases, with 4 bases of the junction left unmatched. This CDR3 has 14 amino acids. The CDR3 loop is CASSLGGRGYEQYF. The CDR3 DNA follows: TGTGCCAGCAGCTTAGGCGGGAGAGGATACGAGCAGTACTTC.